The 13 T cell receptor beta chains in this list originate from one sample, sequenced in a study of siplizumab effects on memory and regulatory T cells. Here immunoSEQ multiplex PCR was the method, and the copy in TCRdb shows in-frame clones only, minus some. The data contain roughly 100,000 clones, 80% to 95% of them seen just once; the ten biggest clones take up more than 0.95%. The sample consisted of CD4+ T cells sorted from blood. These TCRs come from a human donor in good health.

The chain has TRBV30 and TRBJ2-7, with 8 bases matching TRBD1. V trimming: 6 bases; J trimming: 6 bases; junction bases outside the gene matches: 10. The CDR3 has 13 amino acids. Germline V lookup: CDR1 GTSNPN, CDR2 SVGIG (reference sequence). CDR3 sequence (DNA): TGTGCCTGCAAAACGACAGGGGAACCCGAGCAGTACTTC. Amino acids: CACKTTGEPEQYF.

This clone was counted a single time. CDR3 sequence: CSVPGREEEKLFF. As DNA, the CDR3 is TGCAGCGTCCCGGGCAGGGAAGAGGAAAAACTGTTTTTT. The chain links TRBV29-1 to TRBJ1-4, with a tentative D call TRBD1 (5 bases). V lost 6 bases, J lost 8 bases, and 16 bases lay in between. The CDR3 has 13 residues. The germline CDR1 and CDR2 sequences are SQVTM and ANQGSEA.

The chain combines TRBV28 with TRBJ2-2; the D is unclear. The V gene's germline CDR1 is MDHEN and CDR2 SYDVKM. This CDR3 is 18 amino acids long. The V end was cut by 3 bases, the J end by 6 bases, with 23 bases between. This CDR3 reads CASSFPQVGLVRSGELFF. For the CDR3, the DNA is TGTGCCAGCAGTTTTCCCCAGGTTGGGCTAGTAAGGTCCGGGGAGCTGTTTTTT. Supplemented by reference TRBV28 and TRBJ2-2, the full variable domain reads DVKVTQSSRYLVKRTGEKVFLECVQDMDHENMFWYRQDPGLGLRLIYFSYDVKMKEKGDIPEGYSVSREKKERFSLILESASTNQTSMYLCASSFPQVGLVRSGELFFGEGSRLTVL.

The CDR3 nucleotides are TGTGCCAGCATCGGGTACTATGGCTACACCTTC. As protein: CASIGYYGYTF. The chain is built from TRBV28 and TRBJ1-2; no definite D call. CDR1 and CDR2 from the germline V gene are MDHEN and SYDVKM. Deletions cut 7 bases from V and 3 bases from J, with 6 bases between. CDR3 length: 11 residues.

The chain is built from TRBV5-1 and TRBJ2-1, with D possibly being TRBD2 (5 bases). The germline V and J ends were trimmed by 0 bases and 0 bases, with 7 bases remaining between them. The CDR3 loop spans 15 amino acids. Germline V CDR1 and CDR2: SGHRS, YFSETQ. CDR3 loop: CASSLGGLSYNEQFF. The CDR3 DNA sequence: TGCGCCAGCAGCTTGGGCGGGCTCTCCTACAATGAGCAGTTCTTC.

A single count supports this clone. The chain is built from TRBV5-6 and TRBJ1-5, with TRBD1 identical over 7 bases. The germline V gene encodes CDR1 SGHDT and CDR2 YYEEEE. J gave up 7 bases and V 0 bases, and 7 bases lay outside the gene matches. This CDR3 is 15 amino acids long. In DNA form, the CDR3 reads TGTGCCAGCAGCTTGGACAGGGGCCGGGGGCAGCCCCAGCATTTT. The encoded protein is CASSLDRGRGQPQHF. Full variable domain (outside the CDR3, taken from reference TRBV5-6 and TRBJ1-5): DAGVTQSPTHLIKTRGQQVTLRCSPKSGHDTVSWYQQALGQGPQFIFQYYEEEERQRGNFPDRFSGHQFPNYSSELNVNALLLGDSALYLCASSLDRGRGQPQHFGDGTRLSIL.

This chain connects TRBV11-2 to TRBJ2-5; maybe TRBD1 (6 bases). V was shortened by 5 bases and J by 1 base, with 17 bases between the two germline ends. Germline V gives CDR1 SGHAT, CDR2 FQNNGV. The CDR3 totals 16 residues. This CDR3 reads CASSPRPKGVQETQYF. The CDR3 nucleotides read TGTGCCAGCAGCCCTCGGCCCAAGGGGGTCCAAGAGACCCAGTACTTC.

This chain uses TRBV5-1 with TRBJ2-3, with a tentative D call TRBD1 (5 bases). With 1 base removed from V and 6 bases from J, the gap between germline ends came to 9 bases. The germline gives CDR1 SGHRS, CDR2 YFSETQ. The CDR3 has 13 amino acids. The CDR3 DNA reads TGCGCCAGCAGCTTGCAGGGTTCCGATACGCAGTATTTT. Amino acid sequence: CASSLQGSDTQYF.

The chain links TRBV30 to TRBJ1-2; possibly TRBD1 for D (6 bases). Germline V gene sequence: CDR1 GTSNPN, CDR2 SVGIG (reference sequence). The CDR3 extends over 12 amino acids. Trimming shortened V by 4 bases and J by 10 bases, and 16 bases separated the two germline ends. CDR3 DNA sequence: TGTGCCTGGACTAAACAGGGCGGAAACTACACCTTC. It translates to CAWTKQGGNYTF. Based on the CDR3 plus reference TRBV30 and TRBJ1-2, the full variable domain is SQTIHQWPATLVQPVGSPLSLECTVEGTSNPNLYWYRQAAGRGLQLLFYSVGIGQISSEVPQNLSASRPQDRQFILSSKKLLLSDSGFYLCAWTKQGGNYTFGSGTRLTVV.

In DNA form, the CDR3 reads TGTGCCAGCTCCCAAGGACAGATTCAGCCCCAGCATTTT. It codes for CASSQGQIQPQHF. The rearrangement joins TRBV18 to TRBJ1-5; a weak D match, TRBD1 (6 bases). With 6 bases removed from V and 6 bases from J, the gap between germline ends came to 12 bases. The germline CDR1 and CDR2 sequences are KGHSH and LQKENI. There are 13 residues in the CDR3.

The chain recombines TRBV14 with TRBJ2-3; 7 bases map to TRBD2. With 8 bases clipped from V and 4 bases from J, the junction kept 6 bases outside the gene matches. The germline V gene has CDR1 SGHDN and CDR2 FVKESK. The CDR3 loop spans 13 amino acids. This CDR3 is CASAKTSPDTQYF. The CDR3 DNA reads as TGTGCCAGCGCCAAGACTAGCCCAGATACGCAGTATTTT.

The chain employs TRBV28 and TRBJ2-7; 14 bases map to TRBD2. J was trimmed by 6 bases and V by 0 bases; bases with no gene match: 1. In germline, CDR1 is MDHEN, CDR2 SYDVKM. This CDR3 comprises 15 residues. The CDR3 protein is CASSLWGLAGAEQYF. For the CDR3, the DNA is TGTGCCAGCAGTTTATGGGGACTAGCGGGAGCCGAGCAGTACTTC.

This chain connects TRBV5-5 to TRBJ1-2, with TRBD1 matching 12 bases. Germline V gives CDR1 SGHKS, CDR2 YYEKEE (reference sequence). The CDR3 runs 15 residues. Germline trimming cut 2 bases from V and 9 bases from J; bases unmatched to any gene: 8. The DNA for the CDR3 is TGTGCCAGCAGCTTTGCTGGGACAGGGGGCAGGAGCTACACCTTC. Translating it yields CASSFAGTGGRSYTF.